The rows below give T cell receptor beta chains drawn from one sample of a study of cytomegalovirus exposure and HLA in healthy donors. Clones were read by immunoSEQ multiplex PCR, and TCRdb kept only the in-frame ones, dropping some. Of 150,000 or so clones listed, around 72% are singletons. Source material: PBMCs. These receptors were taken from a woman aged 50 to 60 in good health and CMV-seropositive. The CDR3 runs from the conserved cysteine through the conserved F or W. D genes are given only for firm matches. The size field is filled for only some rows; it gives once, few, many or a size class.

DNA: TGTGCCAGCAGCTTAACCGGGACTGGTAGCGGGGAGCTGTTTTTT; CDR3: CASSLTGTGSGELFF; D: -; size: few; J: TRBJ2-2; V: TRBV11-2
DNA: TGTGCCATCACCGGGACTCAGAACACTGAAGCTTTCTTT; CDR3: CAITGTQNTEAFF; D: -; size: -; J: TRBJ1-1; V: TRBV10-3
DNA: TGTGCCAGCAGCTTACAACAGGGGTACGATCAGCCCCAGCATTTT; CDR3: CASSLQQGYDQPQHF; D: TRBD1; size: -; J: TRBJ1-5; V: TRBV7-2
DNA: TGTGCCAGCAGCGTACAAGCCCGTGCCTACGAGCAGTACTTC; CDR3: CASSVQARAYEQYF; D: -; size: -; J: TRBJ2-7; V: TRBV9
DNA: TGTGCCAGCAGCCCGTTTCAGGCAACAGATACGCAGTATTTT; CDR3: CASSPFQATDTQYF; D: -; size: once; J: TRBJ2-3; V: TRBV7-2
DNA: TGTGCCAGCAGCACAGGGTCTTTAAACTATGGCTACACCTTC; CDR3: CASSTGSLNYGYTF; D: -; size: -; J: TRBJ1-2; V: TRBV11-3
DNA: TGTGCCAGCAGCTTAGCCTCGGGGAGGACAGGGCAATTAAACTATGGCTACACCTTC; CDR3: CASSLASGRTGQLNYGYTF; D: TRBD1; size: -; J: TRBJ1-2; V: TRBV7-8
DNA: TGTGCTAGTGGTTTGTGGACAGGCCGAGAGGGGCCCCAGCATTTT; CDR3: CASGLWTGREGPQHF; D: TRBD1; size: -; J: TRBJ1-5; V: TRBV12-5
DNA: TGCGCCAGCAGCCAAGATAGGGGGGGCGCCTATAATTCACCCCTCCACTTT; CDR3: CASSQDRGGAYNSPLHF; D: -; size: -; J: TRBJ1-6; V: TRBV4-3
DNA: TGTGCCAGCAGGGAGGGACAGGCCTCGGACTATGGCTACACCTTC; CDR3: CASREGQASDYGYTF; D: TRBD1; size: -; J: TRBJ1-2; V: TRBV2
DNA: TGCAGCGTCTCGGACGGGACAGGGTTTTCCTACGAGCAGTACTTC; CDR3: CSVSDGTGFSYEQYF; D: TRBD1; size: -; J: TRBJ2-7; V: TRBV29-1
DNA: TGTGCCAGCAGCTTAGAAGGACAGATCTATGGCTACACCTTC; CDR3: CASSLEGQIYGYTF; D: -; size: -; J: TRBJ1-2; V: TRBV11-3
DNA: TGTGCCTGGAGCCCGGAGGTGGTCCATGGCTACACCTTC; CDR3: CAWSPEVVHGYTF; D: -; size: once; J: TRBJ1-2; V: TRBV30
DNA: TGTGCCAGCTCCGGACAGGAGGGCTATGGCTACACCTTC; CDR3: CASSGQEGYGYTF; D: TRBD1; size: few; J: TRBJ1-2; V: TRBV18
DNA: TGTGCCAGCAGCGTATGGGACAGGGATTACCCTCAAGAGACCCAGTACTTC; CDR3: CASSVWDRDYPQETQYF; D: TRBD1; size: once; J: TRBJ2-5; V: TRBV9
DNA: TGCGCCAGCAGCCGTCAGGGGAACACTGAAGCTTTCTTT; CDR3: CASSRQGNTEAFF; D: -; size: -; J: TRBJ1-1; V: TRBV4-1
DNA: TGTGCCAGCAGCCCAACAGGACAGGCGGCTGGAAACACCATATATTTT; CDR3: CASSPTGQAAGNTIYF; D: TRBD1; size: once; J: TRBJ1-3; V: TRBV9
DNA: TGTGCCAGCAGCTTATCTATCGGGGCAGGGGCGGGTAACGAGCAGTACTTC; CDR3: CASSLSIGAGAGNEQYF; D: -; size: -; J: TRBJ2-7; V: TRBV7-2
DNA: TGCGCCAGCAGCCAAGATTCGCTAGCGGGGGGCGAAACCTACGAGCAGTACTTC; CDR3: CASSQDSLAGGETYEQYF; D: TRBD2; size: few; J: TRBJ2-7; V: TRBV4-1
DNA: TGCAGCGACGGGGATCTCTACAATGAGCAGTTCTTC; CDR3: CSDGDLYNEQFF; D: -; size: -; J: TRBJ2-1; V: TRBV29-1
DNA: TGTGCCAGCAGCTTCTCCCGCACAGATACGCAGTATTTT; CDR3: CASSFSRTDTQYF; D: -; size: -; J: TRBJ2-3; V: TRBV7-3
DNA: TGTGCCAGCAGCTATATTGATACCAATCAGCCCCAGCATTTT; CDR3: CASSYIDTNQPQHF; D: -; size: -; J: TRBJ1-5; V: TRBV6-6
DNA: TGTGCCTGGAGTGGCGGGGGCAGGGATAGCAATCAGCCCCAGCATTTT; CDR3: CAWSGGGRDSNQPQHF; D: -; size: -; J: TRBJ1-5; V: TRBV30
DNA: TGTGCCTCTATGAAGCGGGACAGGGGGCTCGGCTACACCTTC; CDR3: CASMKRDRGLGYTF; D: TRBD1; size: -; J: TRBJ1-2; V: TRBV6-1
DNA: TGTGCCAGCAGACTTGGATCCAGTAGCGCCGGGGAGCTGTTTTTT; CDR3: CASRLGSSSAGELFF; D: -; size: -; J: TRBJ2-2; V: TRBV7-2
DNA: TGTGCCAGTAGGCTCGGACAGGGGTATCAGCCCCAGCATTTT; CDR3: CASRLGQGYQPQHF; D: TRBD1; size: -; J: TRBJ1-5; V: TRBV19
DNA: TGTGCCAGCAGCTTAGGGGCCCTGGGCCCACAAGAGACCCAGTACTTC; CDR3: CASSLGALGPQETQYF; D: -; size: -; J: TRBJ2-5; V: TRBV7-8
DNA: TGTGCCTGGACCCCGGGACTTAGTAATGAAAAACTGTTTTTT; CDR3: CAWTPGLSNEKLFF; D: -; size: -; J: TRBJ1-4; V: TRBV30
DNA: TGTGCCAGTCGGGCCAAAGGCGGGAGCTATGGCTACACCTTC; CDR3: CASRAKGGSYGYTF; D: -; size: -; J: TRBJ1-2; V: TRBV19
DNA: TGTGCCAGCAGCGTAGCCGTGGGAGTGGAATACGAGCAGTACTTC; CDR3: CASSVAVGVEYEQYF; D: -; size: -; J: TRBJ2-7; V: TRBV9
DNA: TGCGCCAGCAGCTTGGGGGGACAATTGAACACTGAAGCTTTCTTT; CDR3: CASSLGGQLNTEAFF; D: -; size: -; J: TRBJ1-1; V: TRBV5-1
DNA: TGTGCCAGCAGATATACAGGTGAAGGCTACACCTTC; CDR3: CASRYTGEGYTF; D: -; size: -; J: TRBJ1-2; V: TRBV2
DNA: TGTGCCAGCAGCCCCCGAGGGGGCAAGGGCTACACCTTC; CDR3: CASSPRGGKGYTF; D: TRBD1; size: once; J: TRBJ1-2; V: TRBV7-2
DNA: TGCGCCAGCAGCTTGGGGACCTTCAGCGGGACAGGGGCCTACGAGCAGTACTTC; CDR3: CASSLGTFSGTGAYEQYF; D: TRBD1; size: -; J: TRBJ2-7; V: TRBV5-1
DNA: TGTGCCAGCAGCTTAGAGGAACTAGCGGCAGCCAAAAACATTCAGTACTTC; CDR3: CASSLEELAAAKNIQYF; D: TRBD2; size: -; J: TRBJ2-4; V: TRBV7-8
DNA: TGTGCCAGCAGCGGACTAGCGGGAGGGCCTGGAGAGACCCAGTACTTC; CDR3: CASSGLAGGPGETQYF; D: TRBD2; size: few; J: TRBJ2-5; V: TRBV9
DNA: TGTGCCAGTAGTGTGGCAGGGTCGATCGCCGGGGAGCTGTTTTTT; CDR3: CASSVAGSIAGELFF; D: -; size: -; J: TRBJ2-2; V: TRBV19
DNA: TGTGCCAGCACCAGGGGACAGGGGGCGAGGTCGGGTAATGAAAAACTGTTTTTT; CDR3: CASTRGQGARSGNEKLFF; D: TRBD1; size: few; J: TRBJ1-4; V: TRBV7-9
DNA: TGTGCCAGCAGTCCGTGGTGGACAGCGGGAGGCTATGGCTACACCTTC; CDR3: CASSPWWTAGGYGYTF; D: -; size: -; J: TRBJ1-2; V: TRBV28
DNA: TGTGCCAGCAGCTCGGAACAGAGAAACACCATATATTTT; CDR3: CASSSEQRNTIYF; D: -; size: -; J: TRBJ1-3; V: TRBV5-6
DNA: TGTGCCAGCAGACCTGACAGGGGGCTGGCCGGGGAGCTGTTTTTT; CDR3: CASRPDRGLAGELFF; D: TRBD1; size: -; J: TRBJ2-2; V: TRBV28
DNA: TGTGCCAGCTCCCCAGGCGGGAGGGTGAGCACAGATACGCAGTATTTT; CDR3: CASSPGGRVSTDTQYF; D: TRBD2; size: once; J: TRBJ2-3; V: TRBV5-4
DNA: TGTGCCACCAGCAGAGATCAGGCGGGGGAAGAGACCCAGTACTTC; CDR3: CATSRDQAGEETQYF; D: TRBD2; size: -; J: TRBJ2-5; V: TRBV15
DNA: TGTGCCAGCAGTTTGTCCCAGGGGGCAGCCCAAGAGACCCAGTACTTC; CDR3: CASSLSQGAAQETQYF; D: TRBD1; size: -; J: TRBJ2-5; V: TRBV28
DNA: TGCGCCAGCGCCTTAGCGGGATACAATGAGCAGTTCTTC; CDR3: CASALAGYNEQFF; D: TRBD2; size: -; J: TRBJ2-1; V: TRBV5-1
DNA: TGTGCCAGCAGCGAGCGAGGGACAGCGAACACTGAAGCTTTCTTT; CDR3: CASSERGTANTEAFF; D: TRBD1; size: -; J: TRBJ1-1; V: TRBV9
DNA: TGCAGCGTTGCTGGGGGGGCCTCTGGGGCCAACGTCCTGACTTTC; CDR3: CSVAGGASGANVLTF; D: -; size: once; J: TRBJ2-6; V: TRBV29-1
DNA: TGCGCCAGCAGCAGACAGGGAAACTACGAGCAGTACTTC; CDR3: CASSRQGNYEQYF; D: TRBD1; size: -; J: TRBJ2-7; V: TRBV5-1
DNA: TGCGCCAGCAGCTTGTCAGCAGGAGCGGGCAATGAGCAGTTCTTC; CDR3: CASSLSAGAGNEQFF; D: -; size: few; J: TRBJ2-1; V: TRBV5-1
DNA: TGTGCCAGCAGTGAAGAAGCGGGCACTGAAGCTTTCTTT; CDR3: CASSEEAGTEAFF; D: -; size: -; J: TRBJ1-1; V: TRBV6-1